A single sample is the source of the 24 T cell receptor beta chains below, sequenced in a study of cytomegalovirus exposure and HLA in healthy donors. The PCR made use of 60 Vbeta and 13 Jbeta primers. Assay used: immunoSEQ multiplex PCR; TCRdb lists only in-frame clones, some missing. The sample includes more than 80,000 clones, 63% of them seen just once. The sequencing input was PBMCs. The receptors were gathered from a woman aged 40 to 50 in good health and CMV-seropositive.

The rearrangement links TRBV19 to TRBJ1-5; 8 nucleotides line up with TRBD1. CDR1 is LNHDA, CDR2 SQIVND, per germline (reference sequence). V shed 8 bases and J 0 bases; nucleotides not matched to a gene: 12. The CDR3 loop spans 17 amino acids. The CDR3 sequence is CASSIRDRRDSNQPQHF. As DNA, the CDR3 is TGTGCCAGTTCTATCCGGGACAGGCGGGATAGCAATCAGCCCCAGCATTTT.

This chain joins TRBV6-1 and TRBJ1-2, with a possible D match to TRBD1 (6 bases). CDR1 is MNHNS and CDR2 is SASEGT in the germline V gene. Trimming stripped 6 bases from V and 1 base from J, with 18 bases between. The CDR3 sequence is 16 residues long. CDR3 DNA sequence: TGTGCCAGCAGAGAAACAAGACAGGCTTATAACTATGGCTACACCTTC. Its protein product is CASRETRQAYNYGYTF.

CDR3 nucleotide sequence: TGTGCCAGCAGCTTTAGCGGGAGCACAGATACGCAGTATTTT. Its translation: CASSFSGSTDTQYF. This chain joins TRBV7-2 and TRBJ2-3; 7 bases line up with TRBD2. V lost 3 bases to trimming and J lost 0 bases; unmatched junction nucleotides: 0. Germline lookup yields CDR1 SGHTA and CDR2 FQGNSA. The CDR3 has 14 residues. Full variable domain (outside the CDR3, taken from reference TRBV7-2 and TRBJ2-3): GAGVSQSPSNKVTEKGKDVELRCDPISGHTALYWYRQSLGQGLEFLIYFQGNSAPDKSGLPSDRFSAERTGGSVSTLTIQRTQQEDSAVYLCASSFSGSTDTQYFGPGTRLTVL.

The chain carries TRBV7-2 and TRBJ2-1; perhaps TRBD2 as D (6 bases). CDR3 length equals 15 residues. V was trimmed by 3 bases and J by 5 bases, leaving 14 bases between them. Germline CDR1 reads SGHTA; CDR2 reads FQGNSA. The CDR3 sequence is CASSLDYRGHNEQFF. The CDR3 region has the DNA TGTGCCAGCAGCTTGGACTACCGTGGGCACAATGAGCAGTTCTTC. Full variable domain (outside the CDR3, taken from reference TRBV7-2 and TRBJ2-1): GAGVSQSPSNKVTEKGKDVELRCDPISGHTALYWYRQSLGQGLEFLIYFQGNSAPDKSGLPSDRFSAERTGGSVSTLTIQRTQQEDSAVYLCASSLDYRGHNEQFFGPGTRLTVL.

V usage is TRBV9 and J usage is TRBJ2-3, with 9 bases fitting TRBD2. Unmatched junction bases numbered 3, after V lost 0 bases and J lost 4 bases. The CDR3 runs to 15 residues. CDR1 and CDR2 (germline): SGDLS, YYNGEE. Written as DNA, the CDR3 is TGTGCCAGCAGCGTAGGGACTAGCGTGCCAGATACGCAGTATTTT. Its protein product is CASSVGTSVPDTQYF.

The chain has TRBV6-4 and TRBJ2-7; D might be TRBD1 (6 bases). The V end lost 2 bases, the J end lost 2 bases, and 16 bases lay between the germline ends. The CDR3 loop spans 16 amino acids. Germline CDR1 and CDR2: MRHNA and SNTAGT. In DNA, the CDR3 is TGTGCCAGCAGTGACCGGCTTGGGGGCGTCGCCTACGAGCAGTACTTC. This translates into CASSDRLGGVAYEQYF.

V gene TRBV9 combines with J gene TRBJ2-3, with 10 nucleotides matching TRBD2. This CDR3 has 17 amino acids. V was clipped by 3 bases and J by 0 bases; unmatched bases: 7. Germline V CDR1 and CDR2: SGDLS, YYNGEE. The CDR3 bases are TGTGCCAGCAGCGCCCGGACTAGCGGTACTAGCACAGATACGCAGTATTTT. The encoded protein is CASSARTSGTSTDTQYF. The whole variable domain, remainder taken from reference TRBV9 and TRBJ2-3, is DSGVTQTPKHLITATGQRVTLRCSPRSGDLSVYWYQQSLDQGLQFLIQYYNGEERAKGNILERFSAQQFPDLHSELNLSSLELGDSALYFCASSARTSGTSTDTQYFGPGTRLTVL.

The V and J genes are TRBV4-1 and TRBJ2-6; no reliable D call. The germline V gene encodes CDR1 MGHRA and CDR2 YSYEKL. The CDR3 totals 17 residues. Trimming removed 3 bases at V and 3 bases at J, with 15 bases between. This CDR3 reads CASSHPAAGDGANVLTF. CDR3 coding DNA: TGCGCCAGCAGCCATCCCGCGGCTGGTGATGGGGCCAACGTCCTGACTTTC.

The gene calls are TRBV2 and TRBJ2-5; TRBD1 aligns across 7 bases. The CDR3 is made up of 14 amino acids. Losses at the gene ends were 0 bases for V and 2 bases for J; bases not matched to a gene: 0. CDR1 is SNHLY, CDR2 FYNNEI, per germline. Here the CDR3 reads CASSEARGQETQYF. The CDR3 DNA is TGTGCCAGCAGTGAAGCCAGGGGGCAAGAGACCCAGTACTTC. The entire variable domain, with the rest obtained from reference TRBV2 and TRBJ2-5, is as follows: EPEVTQTPSHQVTQMGQEVILRCVPISNHLYFYWYRQILGQKVEFLVSFYNNEISEKSEIFDDQFSVERPDGSNFTLKIRSTKLEDSAMYFCASSEARGQETQYFGPGTRLLVL.

This chain joins TRBV11-1 and TRBJ2-7; 11 bases agree with TRBD2. Trimming cost V 3 bases and J 5 bases; bases outside gene matches: 6. In germline, CDR1 is SGHAT, CDR2 FQDESV (reference sequence). The CDR3 has 15 amino acids. CDR3 protein: CASSFETSGSHEQYF. DNA of the CDR3: TGTGCCAGCAGCTTCGAAACTAGCGGGAGCCACGAGCAGTACTTC. Based on the CDR3 plus reference TRBV11-1 and TRBJ2-7, the full variable domain is EAEVAQSPRYKITEKSQAVAFWCDPISGHATLYWYRQILGQGPELLVQFQDESVVDDSQLPKDRFSAERLKGVDSTLKIQPAELGDSAMYLCASSFETSGSHEQYFGPGTRLTVT.

This chain connects TRBV11-1 to TRBJ2-5, with a possible D match to TRBD2 (5 bases). Germline V CDR1 and CDR2: SGHAT, FQDESV (reference sequence). This CDR3 region has 15 residues. Trimming took off 3 bases at V and 4 bases at J, with 15 bases between the two ends. In DNA, the CDR3 is TGTGCCAGCAGCTTTAGAGGGATGGCAGGAGAGACCCAGTACTTC. Its protein is CASSFRGMAGETQYF.

For the CDR3, the DNA is TGTGCCAGCAGCGTAGGCCTAGCGGGAGACAATGAGCAGTTCTTC. Residues: CASSVGLAGDNEQFF. This chain links TRBV9 with TRBJ2-1; TRBD2 aligns across 10 bases. V gave up 0 bases and J gave up 5 bases; unmatched junction bases: 2. Germline V gene lookup returns CDR1 SGDLS and CDR2 YYNGEE. This CDR3 region has 15 residues.

The chain links TRBV7-8 to TRBJ1-2; 7 positions match TRBD1. CDR3 length: 13 amino acids. CDR1 and CDR2 from the germline V gene are SGHVS and FQNEAQ. V shed 6 bases and J 4 bases; nucleotides not matched to a gene: 5. CDR3 coding DNA: TGTGCCAGCAGGAGCAGGGGGTCCTATGGCTACACCTTC. This gives the protein CASRSRGSYGYTF.

The rearrangement uses TRBV29-1 and TRBJ1-2, with a tentative D call TRBD1 (6 bases). Germline CDR1 is SQVTM and CDR2 is ANQGSEA. There are 12 residues in the CDR3. The V gene lost 6 bases and the J gene lost 8 bases, with 16 bases spanning the gap. The CDR3 DNA sequence: TGCAGCGTGGACAGCCAGGGTTGGGGCTACACCTTC. Amino acids: CSVDSQGWGYTF.

The gene calls are TRBV11-2 and TRBJ2-5; 9 bases are shared with TRBD2. Germline V gene sequence: CDR1 SGHAT, CDR2 FQNNGV. With V trimmed by 5 bases and J by 0 bases, 4 bases remained unmatched. The CDR3 covers 15 residues. The CDR3 spells CASSEGLADQETQYF. DNA for the CDR3: TGTGCCAGCAGCGAGGGACTAGCAGACCAAGAGACCCAGTACTTC. Combining the CDR3 with reference TRBV11-2 and TRBJ2-5 gives the whole variable domain EAGVAQSPRYKIIEKRQSVAFWCNPISGHATLYWYQQILGQGPKLLIQFQNNGVVDDSQLPKDRFSAERLKGVDSTLKIQPAKLEDSAVYLCASSEGLADQETQYFGPGTRLLVL.

The V gene is TRBV5-4, the J gene TRBJ1-2; tentatively, D is TRBD1 (5 bases). The V and J ends lost 6 bases and 4 bases respectively, with 22 bases between them. The CDR3 sequence is 16 residues long. In germline, CDR1 is SGHNT, CDR2 YYREEE (reference sequence). For the CDR3, the DNA is TGTGCCAGCACTCTTCACGGTGGGGCTGGGGCCTATGGCTACACCTTC. This sequence encodes CASTLHGGAGAYGYTF.

V is TRBV19 and J is TRBJ1-1, with D unresolved. Per the germline V gene, CDR1 is LNHDA and CDR2 is SQIVND (reference sequence). The CDR3 extends over 13 amino acids. V was shortened by 7 bases and J by 0 bases, with 9 bases between the two germline ends. CDR3 protein: CASMREMNTEAFF. In DNA form, the CDR3 reads TGTGCCAGTATGAGGGAAATGAACACTGAAGCTTTCTTT.

J is TRBJ1-1 and V is TRBV19, with D possibly TRBD1 on 5 matching bases. The V end was cut by 6 bases, the J end by 0 bases, with 14 bases between. The CDR3 totals 15 residues. From germline, CDR1 is LNHDA and CDR2 SQIVND (reference sequence). In nucleotides, the CDR3 is TGTGCCAGTAGCTTTCTAGGGGAAATGAACACTGAAGCTTTCTTT. This encodes CASSFLGEMNTEAFF.

J is TRBJ1-2 and V is TRBV7-2; D call uncertain. The CDR3 sequence is 15 residues long. CDR1 and CDR2 from the germline V gene are SGHTA and FQGNSA. V lost 1 base, J lost 3 bases, and 12 bases lay in between. In nucleotides, the CDR3 is TGTGCCAGCAGCTTAGTCCCAGTACGTGACTATGGCTACACCTTC. Its protein is CASSLVPVRDYGYTF.

This chain uses TRBV6-6 with TRBJ1-5, with TRBD1 matching over 8 bases. Germline lookup yields CDR1 MNHNY and CDR2 SVGAGI (reference sequence). This CDR3 has 16 residues. Losses at the gene ends were 5 bases for V and 2 bases for J; bases not matched to a gene: 8. The CDR3 region has the DNA TGTGCCAGCAGTCCCCGGACAGGGTTCGGCAATCAGCCCCAGCATTTT. Translation: CASSPRTGFGNQPQHF.

Written as DNA, the CDR3 is TGTGCCAGTAGTATAGATAAACTTGGAGGCCCACAGGGGGCTCTTGAAGCTTTCTTT. Translation: CASSIDKLGGPQGALEAFF. V is TRBV19 and J is TRBJ1-1; TRBD1 matches at 9 bases. CDR3 length equals 19 residues. V was pared by 0 bases and J by 7 bases, with 18 bases of the junction left unmatched. CDR1 and CDR2 (germline): LNHDA, SQIVND (reference sequence). Combining the CDR3 with reference TRBV19 and TRBJ1-1 gives the whole variable domain DGGITQSPKYLFRKEGQNVTLSCEQNLNHDAMYWYRQDPGQGLRLIYYSQIVNDFQKGDIAEGYSVSREKKESFPLTVTSAQKNPTAFYLCASSIDKLGGPQGALEAFFGQGTRLTVV.

This clone came up a few times. The rearrangement uses TRBV27 and TRBJ1-1, with 9 bases identical to TRBD1. Germline lookup yields CDR1 MNHEY and CDR2 SMNVEV (reference sequence). The junction had 10 bases not matched to a gene; V was cut back by 5 bases and J by 3 bases. There are 16 residues in the CDR3. This CDR3 reads CASSRGQGYMDTEAFF. CDR3 nucleotide sequence: TGTGCCAGCAGTAGGGGACAGGGTTATATGGACACTGAAGCTTTCTTT.

This chain joins TRBV15 and TRBJ1-1; the D is unclear. This CDR3 region has 12 residues. Trimming stripped 0 bases from V and 8 bases from J, with 7 bases between. CDR1 LNHNV and CDR2 YYDKDF come from the germline V gene (reference sequence). The chain's CDR3 is CATSRDRGEAFF. For the CDR3, the DNA is TGTGCCACCAGCAGAGATCGGGGAGAAGCTTTCTTT.

This clone was found a few times. The CDR3: CASSSTSGISYNEQFF. CDR3 sequence (DNA): TGTGCCAGCAGTTCTACTAGCGGCATCTCCTACAATGAGCAGTTCTTC. The V gene is TRBV28, the J gene TRBJ2-1, with TRBD2 identical over 8 bases. CDR3 length equals 16 residues. Germline V gene data show CDR1 as MDHEN and CDR2 as SYDVKM. After removal of 4 bases from V and 0 bases from J, the junction contained 5 bases not matched to a gene. The variable domain in full, completed from reference TRBV28 and TRBJ2-1, reads DVKVTQSSRYLVKRTGEKVFLECVQDMDHENMFWYRQDPGLGLRLIYFSYDVKMKEKGDIPEGYSVSREKKERFSLILESASTNQTSMYLCASSSTSGISYNEQFFGPGTRLTVL.